These 24 T cell receptor beta chains were sequenced from one sample in a study of blood T cell repertoires in COVID-19. The method was immunoSEQ multiplex PCR; TCRdb's version includes in-frame clones alone and lacks a portion of them. Of some 260,000 clones in the sample, approximately 89% were seen once. Input material: peripheral blood. All receptors come from a woman in her 30s with COVID-19, enrolled during active disease.

This chain uses TRBV7-2 with TRBJ2-7; D is ambiguous. Deletions cut 2 bases from V and 2 bases from J, with 13 bases between. CDR3 size: 15 residues. The germline gives CDR1 SGHTA, CDR2 FQGNSA. This CDR3 is CASSLSPQVTYEQYV. The DNA of the CDR3 is TGTGCCAGCAGCTTATCCCCCCAGGTTACCTACGAGCAGTACGTC.

The genes are TRBV29-1 and TRBJ1-3; no clear D gene. V dropped 5 bases and J dropped 0 bases, with 11 bases sitting between them. CDR1 is SQVTM, CDR2 ANQGSEA, per germline. The CDR3 loop spans 14 amino acids. The CDR3 DNA reads as TGCAGCGTTATGTGGCAGAACTCTGGAAACACCATATATTTT. It is translated as CSVMWQNSGNTIYF.

The rearrangement uses TRBV6-2 or TRBV6-3 and TRBJ2-6; 9 nucleotides align to TRBD1. The CDR3 consists of 18 residues. Unmatched junction bases numbered 10, after V lost 5 bases and J lost 2 bases. Germline CDR1 is MNHEY and CDR2 is SVGEGT. The DNA of the CDR3 is TGTGCCAGCAGTAGAGAGACAGGGGGGCCAACTGGGGCCAACGTCCTGACTTTC. Its protein is CASSRETGGPTGANVLTF.

V usage is TRBV7-2 and J usage is TRBJ2-1; D might be TRBD1 (6 bases). The V end lost 1 base, the J end lost 3 bases, and 13 bases lay between the germline ends. The CDR3 is made up of 16 amino acids. CDR1 is SGHTA, CDR2 FQGNSA, per germline. CDR3 nucleotide sequence: TGTGCCAGCAGCTTAGAGGGGAGAGGGGGCTACAATGAGCAGTTCTTC. This sequence encodes CASSLEGRGGYNEQFF.

The genes are TRBV11-3 and TRBJ1-1; D remains unclear. The CDR3 runs to 15 residues. The V end lost 5 bases, the J end lost 5 bases, and 18 bases lay between the germline ends. Germline V gives CDR1 SGHNT, CDR2 YENEEA. This CDR3 is CASSPRGKYDTEAFF. The DNA of the CDR3 is TGTGCCAGCAGCCCTAGAGGGAAGTATGATACTGAAGCTTTCTTT.

The chain uses TRBV6-5 and TRBJ1-1; D uncertain. Germline CDR1 reads MNHEY; CDR2 reads SVGAGI. V gave up 0 bases and J gave up 0 bases, with 5 bases separating them. This CDR3 comprises 14 residues. The CDR3 loop is CASSYSQMNTEAFF. In DNA form, the CDR3 reads TGTGCCAGCAGTTACTCCCAGATGAACACTGAAGCTTTCTTT.

V and J are TRBV6-6 and TRBJ2-5, with 8 bases lining up with TRBD1. The CDR3 is made up of 13 amino acids. Germline values: CDR1 MNHNY, CDR2 SVGAGI (reference sequence). Unmatched junction bases numbered 2, after V lost 6 bases and J lost 2 bases. CDR3 protein: CASRRQGQETQYF. As DNA, the CDR3 is TGTGCCAGCAGGCGACAGGGGCAAGAGACCCAGTACTTC.

V is TRBV20-1 and J is TRBJ2-7; possibly TRBD2 for D (5 bases). CDR1 DFQATT and CDR2 SNEGSKA come from the germline V gene (reference sequence). V was cut by 3 bases and J by 3 bases, with 6 bases left in between. This CDR3 is 11 amino acids long. CDR3 protein: CSARGSYEQYF. In DNA, the CDR3 is TGCAGTGCTAGGGGGAGCTACGAGCAGTACTTC.

DNA for the CDR3: TGTGCCAGCAGTTACGGGCATACTAACTATGGCTACACCTTC. This gives the protein CASSYGHTNYGYTF. This rearrangement joins TRBV6-2 or TRBV6-3 to TRBJ1-2; D is uncertain. V was trimmed by 2 bases and J by 0 bases, leaving 7 bases between them. CDR1 and CDR2 from the germline V gene are MNHEY and SVGEGT. The CDR3 is 14 amino acids.

DNA of the CDR3: TGTGCCAGCAGCCCCTGGAACAGCTCTGGAAACACCATATATTTT. Its translation is CASSPWNSSGNTIYF. The chain employs TRBV11-3 and TRBJ1-3; the D is unclear. Germline values: CDR1 SGHNT, CDR2 YENEEA. V was shortened by 5 bases and J by 0 bases, with 11 bases between the two germline ends. The CDR3 totals 15 residues.

CDR3 loop: CASRTGSDTGELFF. CDR3 coding DNA: TGTGCCAGTCGGACAGGGTCGGACACCGGGGAGCTGTTTTTT. This sequence joins TRBV19 and TRBJ2-2; 8 bases agree with TRBD1. The germline gives CDR1 LNHDA, CDR2 SQIVND (reference sequence). J gave up 3 bases and V 8 bases, and 5 bases lay outside the gene matches. The CDR3 totals 14 residues. The full variable domain, completed using reference TRBV19 and TRBJ2-2, is DGGITQSPKYLFRKEGQNVTLSCEQNLNHDAMYWYRQDPGQGLRLIYYSQIVNDFQKGDIAEGYSVSREKKESFPLTVTSAQKNPTAFYLCASRTGSDTGELFFGEGSRLTVL.

The chain links TRBV4-1 to TRBJ2-3; TRBD1 might be the D (5 bases). The CDR3 extends over 16 amino acids. Germline-derived CDR1 and CDR2 are MGHRA and YSYEKL. V lost 1 base and J lost 5, with 16 bases in between. The CDR3, as DNA: TGCGCCAGCAGCCAAGGAGTAGCAGGGTATAGAGATACGCAGTATTTT. This encodes CASSQGVAGYRDTQYF.

The genes are TRBV10-1 and TRBJ2-3; 8 nucleotides align to TRBD2. V dropped 4 bases and J dropped 6; count of bases not matched to a gene: 9. The CDR3 has 15 amino acids. Looked up from germline, CDR1 is WNHNN and CDR2 is SYGVQD (reference sequence). The CDR3 loop is CASSGRGGRSDTQYF. The CDR3, as DNA: TGCGCCAGCAGTGGCCGGGGGGGGCGCTCCGATACGCAGTATTTT.

The chain links TRBV30 to TRBJ2-1; 7 nucleotides agree with TRBD2. The CDR3 runs 12 residues. Germline lookup yields CDR1 GTSNPN and CDR2 SVGIG (reference sequence). V shed 5 bases, J shed 8 bases, and the junction held 6 bases outside the gene matches. In DNA form, the CDR3 reads TGTGCCTGGGGTACGGGAGGTCATGAGCAGTTCTTC. This gives the protein CAWGTGGHEQFF.

This chain uses TRBV24-1 with TRBJ1-1; no firm D call. Per germline, CDR1 KGHDR and CDR2 SFDVKD. This CDR3 spans 13 amino acids. V lost 4 bases and J lost 1, with 6 bases in between. As DNA, the CDR3 is TGTGCCACCAGTGACCTAGGGAACACTGAAGCTTTCTTT. Translation: CATSDLGNTEAFF.

The genes are TRBV5-1 and TRBJ1-1, with a tentative D call TRBD1 (6 bases). The CDR3 is made up of 17 amino acids. The germline V and J ends were trimmed by 1 base and 4 bases, with 20 bases remaining between them. Per the germline V gene, CDR1 is SGHRS and CDR2 is YFSETQ. The CDR3 loop is CASSLRSPQGVGTEAFF. The CDR3 nucleotides are TGCGCCAGCAGCTTGAGAAGCCCACAGGGAGTTGGCACTGAAGCTTTCTTT.

The rearrangement links TRBV6-5 to TRBJ2-7; D is ambiguous. V was cut by 6 bases and J by 3 bases, with 9 bases left in between. This CDR3 spans 12 amino acids. Germline V lookup: CDR1 MNHEY, CDR2 SVGAGI. The CDR3 DNA reads as TGTGCCAGCAGCCAGAACAGCTACGAGCAGTACTTC. Translation gives CASSQNSYEQYF.

A single count supports this clone. V and J are TRBV9 and TRBJ2-1; tentative D call: TRBD2 (7 bases). This CDR3 contains 18 residues. Germline V gene lookup returns CDR1 SGDLS and CDR2 YYNGEE. Trimming pared 0 bases from V and 12 bases from J, leaving 28 bases between. The CDR3: CASSVGWAVRRRGEGQFF. CDR3 coding DNA: TGTGCCAGCAGCGTAGGGTGGGCTGTACGCCGTAGGGGGGAGGGGCAGTTCTTC.

V and J are TRBV5-1 and TRBJ2-5; TRBD1 aligns across 8 bases. Germline CDR1 reads SGHRS; CDR2 reads YFSETQ. This CDR3 spans 14 amino acids. The ends lost 4 bases at V and 4 bases at J; junction bases unmatched: 6. The CDR3 protein is CASSIQGVGETQYF. CDR3 DNA sequence: TGCGCCAGCAGCATACAGGGGGTCGGAGAGACCCAGTACTTC.

This chain links TRBV11-2 with TRBJ1-5; D is perhaps TRBD1 (5 bases). V was trimmed by 5 bases and J by 1 base, leaving 12 bases between them. CDR1 is SGHAT, CDR2 FQNNGV, per germline. This CDR3 contains 15 residues. CDR3 amino acids: CASSASGLSNQPQHF. CDR3 nucleotides: TGTGCCAGCAGCGCGTCAGGGTTGAGCAATCAGCCCCAGCATTTT.

This chain joins TRBV11-2 and TRBJ2-1, with 9 bases that match TRBD2. The J segment lost 3 bases and the V segment lost 7 bases, leaving 7 bases of the junction unmatched. From germline, CDR1 is SGHAT and CDR2 FQNNGV. The CDR3 is 15 residues long. The CDR3 DNA reads as TGTGCCAGCAACGGGTGGACTAGCGACTACAATGAGCAGTTCTTC. Translation: CASNGWTSDYNEQFF.

This clone showed up just a few times. The chain uses TRBV2 and TRBJ2-7; 7 nucleotides line up with TRBD2. Losses at the gene ends were 6 bases for V and 1 base for J; bases not matched to a gene: 9. The CDR3 loop spans 15 amino acids. From germline, CDR1 is SNHLY and CDR2 FYNNEI. CDR3: CASRGRGAGSYEQYF. CDR3 coding DNA: TGTGCCAGCAGGGGACGAGGAGCGGGGTCCTACGAGCAGTACTTC.

The rearrangement joins TRBV19 to TRBJ2-3; D is ambiguous. CDR1 is LNHDA, CDR2 SQIVND, per germline (reference sequence). CDR3 length equals 15 residues. V lost 3 bases and J 6 bases, leaving 16 bases between the germline ends. CDR3 nucleotide sequence: TGTGCCAGTAGTATGGGCAGTCAACCCCCCGATACGCAGTATTTT. It is translated as CASSMGSQPPDTQYF. The full variable domain, in which reference TRBV19 and TRBJ2-3 provide the parts outside the CDR3, is DGGITQSPKYLFRKEGQNVTLSCEQNLNHDAMYWYRQDPGQGLRLIYYSQIVNDFQKGDIAEGYSVSREKKESFPLTVTSAQKNPTAFYLCASSMGSQPPDTQYFGPGTRLTVL.

The chain employs TRBV6-5 and TRBJ1-5; D call uncertain. Germline assignment: CDR1 MNHEY and CDR2 SVGAGI. V gave up 6 bases and J gave up 3 bases, with 9 bases separating them. There are 13 residues in the CDR3. CDR3 nucleotide sequence: TGTGCCAGCAGCCCCCGGGACAATCAGCCCCAGCATTTT. Translated: CASSPRDNQPQHF.